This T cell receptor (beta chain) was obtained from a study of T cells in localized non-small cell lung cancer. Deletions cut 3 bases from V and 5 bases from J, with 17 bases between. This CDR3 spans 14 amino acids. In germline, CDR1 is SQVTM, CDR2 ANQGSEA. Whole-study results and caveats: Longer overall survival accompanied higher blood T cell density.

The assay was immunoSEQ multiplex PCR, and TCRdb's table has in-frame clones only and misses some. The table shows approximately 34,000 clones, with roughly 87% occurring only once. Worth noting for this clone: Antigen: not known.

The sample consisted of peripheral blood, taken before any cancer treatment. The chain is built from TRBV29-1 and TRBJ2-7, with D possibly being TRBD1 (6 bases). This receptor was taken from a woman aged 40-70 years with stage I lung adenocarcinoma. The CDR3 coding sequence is TGCAGCGTTGATAGAATGGGTCAGGGGAACGAGCAGTACTTC. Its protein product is CSVDRMGQGNEQYF.